This TCR beta chain is drawn from a study of OX40 agonist ivuxolimab in advanced cancers. Study-level background: Enrolled patients in dose escalation had cancers that were hepatocellular carcinoma, melanoma, renal cell or head and neck cancer. Mean age roughly 65 years, range about 23 to 80; nearly 85% male.

This clone has only one observation. No antigen is known for it. Findings and limits, study-wide: Dosing at 0.1 to 3.0 mg/kg was accompanied by clonal expansion of CD4+ and CD8+ blood T cells by week 6. Among the lowest peripheral clonal expansion occurred in 0.1-3.0 mg/kg partial responders.

Method: immunoSEQ multiplex PCR; TCRdb's copy keeps in-frame clones and lacks some. The sample carries tens of thousands of clones, 91% recorded once. This sequence was found in an adult with an advanced solid tumor such as melanoma, head and neck, liver or kidney cancer. The sample here was CD4+ or CD8+ T cells sorted from blood, taken in a trial of the OX40 agonist ivuxolimab.

CDR3 in amino acids: CASSVGTALDTQYF. In DNA form, the CDR3 reads TGTGCCAGCAGCGTAGGGACTGCCCTGGATACGCAGTATTTT. V gene TRBV9 combines with J gene TRBJ2-3, with D possibly being TRBD2 (5 bases). The CDR3 is 14 residues long. The germline V gene encodes CDR1 SGDLS and CDR2 YYNGEE. V was pared by 0 bases and J by 6 bases, with 11 bases between.